Below are 22 T cell receptor beta chains sequenced from a single sample in a study of blood T cell repertoires in COVID-19. Measured with immunoSEQ multiplex PCR; TCRdb has only the in-frame clones, and not every one. Here the sample spans 81,000 or so clones, 75% to 90% being singletons. What was sequenced was peripheral blood. The receptors originated from a man between 65 and 85 years old with active or convalescent COVID-19.

The rearrangement joins TRBV6-5 to TRBJ2-7; 7 positions match TRBD1. CDR3 length: 13 residues. The germline gives CDR1 MNHEY, CDR2 SVGAGI. Unmatched junction bases numbered 5, after V lost 6 bases and J lost 3 bases. The DNA of the CDR3 is TGTGCCAGCAGGGGGGACAGACTCTACGAGCAGTACTTC. Translated, it gives CASRGDRLYEQYF.

The chain uses TRBV24-1 and TRBJ2-7, with TRBD2 matching over 7 bases. Germline lookup yields CDR1 KGHDR and CDR2 SFDVKD. Germline trimming cut 1 base from V and 3 bases from J; bases unmatched to any gene: 8. The CDR3 covers 16 residues. The CDR3 protein is CATSDFWGGRFYEQYF. The CDR3 DNA is TGTGCCACCAGTGATTTCTGGGGGGGAAGGTTCTACGAGCAGTACTTC.

The V and J genes are TRBV6-5 and TRBJ2-2; no definite D call. V was pared by 0 bases and J by 3 bases, with 11 bases between. The CDR3 sequence is 16 residues long. Germline V gives CDR1 MNHEY, CDR2 SVGAGI. CDR3 in DNA: TGTGCCAGCAGTTACTCGAGGTGGTTAGACACCGGGGAGCTGTTTTTT. It codes for CASSYSRWLDTGELFF.

The genes are TRBV3-1 (or the pseudogene TRBV3-2) and TRBJ1-1; D possibly corresponds to TRBD1 (5 bases). CDR3 length: 15 amino acids. Germline loops: CDR1 LGHDT, CDR2 YNNKEL (reference sequence). Trimming took off 1 base at V and 2 bases at J, with 11 bases between the two ends. As DNA, the CDR3 is TGTGCCAGCAGCCAAGGGGGGGATCTTAACACTGAAGCTTTCTTT. It encodes CASSQGGDLNTEAFF.

The chain couples TRBV4-3 to TRBJ1-6; D possibly corresponds to TRBD1 (6 bases). The CDR3 has 13 residues. The germline CDR1 and CDR2 sequences are LGHNA and YSLEER. V lost 4 bases, J lost 7 bases, and 8 bases lay in between. For the CDR3, the DNA is TGCGCCAGCAGCCCCCAGGGGAATTCACCCCTCCACTTT. It yields the protein CASSPQGNSPLHF.

This chain uses TRBV19 with TRBJ1-1; D remains unclear. The germline V gene encodes CDR1 LNHDA and CDR2 SQIVND (reference sequence). This CDR3 region has 17 residues. V lost 7 bases to trimming and J lost 3 bases, with 24 bases between them. This CDR3 is CASKDGSGNPFHTEAFF. The CDR3 coding sequence is TGTGCCAGTAAGGACGGTTCGGGGAATCCTTTTCACACTGAAGCTTTCTTT. Looking up the rest from reference TRBV19 and TRBJ1-1 gives the full variable domain: DGGITQSPKYLFRKEGQNVTLSCEQNLNHDAMYWYRQDPGQGLRLIYYSQIVNDFQKGDIAEGYSVSREKKESFPLTVTSAQKNPTAFYLCASKDGSGNPFHTEAFFGQGTRLTVV.

The chain uses TRBV2 and TRBJ2-3; D is perhaps TRBD1 (6 bases). V dropped 5 bases and J dropped 5 bases, with 20 bases sitting between them. The CDR3 runs to 16 residues. Germline V lookup: CDR1 SNHLY, CDR2 FYNNEI. CDR3 residues: CASSWGGQILGDTQYF. The CDR3 nucleotides are TGTGCCAGCAGTTGGGGCGGACAGATACTAGGAGATACGCAGTATTTT.

This chain links TRBV5-4 with TRBJ2-7, with TRBD1 identical over 9 bases. Germline loops: CDR1 SGHNT, CDR2 YYREEE (reference sequence). With V trimmed by 0 bases and J by 3 bases, 7 bases remained unmatched. CDR3 length: 16 amino acids. The CDR3, as DNA: TGTGCCAGCAGCTTGGGCCGGGACAGGGTAGGCTACGAGCAGTACTTC. This translates into CASSLGRDRVGYEQYF. The variable domain in full, completed from reference TRBV5-4 and TRBJ2-7, reads ETGVTQSPTHLIKTRGQQVTLRCSSQSGHNTVSWYQQALGQGPQFIFQYYREEENGRGNFPPRFSGLQFPNYSSELNVNALELDDSALYLCASSLGRDRVGYEQYFGPGTRLTVT.

The chain combines TRBV5-1 with TRBJ1-6; 7 bases match TRBD1. Germline V lookup: CDR1 SGHRS, CDR2 YFSETQ. This CDR3 comprises 16 residues. V dropped 0 bases and J dropped 6; count of bases not matched to a gene: 6. In DNA form, the CDR3 reads TGCGCCAGCAGCTTGGGTCGGCAGGGGGGTAATTCACCCCTCCACTTT. Residues: CASSLGRQGGNSPLHF.

This rearrangement joins TRBV3-1 (or the pseudogene TRBV3-2) to TRBJ2-5; D is perhaps TRBD2 (6 bases). CDR3 length: 15 amino acids. Between the trimmed V and J ends, which lost 3 bases and 0 bases, there was a span of 11 bases. Germline-derived CDR1 and CDR2 are LGHDT and YNNKEL (reference sequence). CDR3 sequence: CASSQDGSYQETQYF. The CDR3 bases are TGTGCCAGCAGCCAGGACGGGAGCTACCAAGAGACCCAGTACTTC.

This clone came up once. This rearrangement joins TRBV28 to TRBJ1-2; tentative D call: TRBD1 (6 bases). CDR3 length: 15 residues. Trimming took off 8 bases at V and 1 base at J, with 17 bases between the two ends. The germline CDR1 and CDR2 sequences are MDHEN and SYDVKM. Written as DNA, the CDR3 is TGTGCCAGCCTAACACAGGGCGCGCATAACTATGGCTACACCTTC. Translation gives CASLTQGAHNYGYTF.

The J gene is TRBJ2-2, the V gene TRBV14; TRBD2 agrees at 7 bases. With V trimmed by 6 bases and J by 3 bases, 7 bases remained unmatched. The CDR3 is 15 amino acids. Germline CDR1 is SGHDN and CDR2 is FVKESK. This CDR3 is CASSPAGPYTGELFF. Here the CDR3 DNA reads TGTGCCAGCAGTCCAGCGGGGCCCTACACCGGGGAGCTGTTTTTT.

This chain connects TRBV4-1 to TRBJ1-4; 11 bases map to TRBD1. Unmatched junction bases numbered 4, after V lost 0 bases and J lost 4 bases. Germline loops: CDR1 MGHRA, CDR2 YSYEKL. The CDR3 is made up of 17 amino acids. The CDR3 DNA is TGCGCCAGCAGCCAAGAGACGGGGACAGGGGGTAATGAAAAACTGTTTTTT. Protein: CASSQETGTGGNEKLFF.

This clone was counted a single time. The J gene is TRBJ1-5, the V gene TRBV9; 8 bases match TRBD1. Germline values: CDR1 SGDLS, CDR2 YYNGEE. This CDR3 has 14 amino acids. J gave up 7 bases and V 4 bases, and 7 bases lay outside the gene matches. CDR3 protein: CASSYGTGGQPQHF. CDR3 nucleotide sequence: TGTGCCAGCAGCTACGGGACAGGAGGGCAGCCCCAGCATTTT.

This chain links TRBV19 with TRBJ2-1; 10 bases match TRBD2. The germline gives CDR1 LNHDA, CDR2 SQIVND (reference sequence). This CDR3 contains 13 residues. J lost 15 bases, V lost 7 bases, and 12 bases had no gene match. The CDR3 is CASKISGGRFWFF. CDR3 sequence (DNA): TGTGCCAGTAAGATTAGCGGGGGGCGTTTCTGGTTCTTC.

The chain links TRBV9 to TRBJ2-7; TRBD1 aligns across 12 bases. V shed 4 bases, J shed 4 bases, and the junction held 3 bases outside the gene matches. Germline loops: CDR1 SGDLS, CDR2 YYNGEE. This CDR3 comprises 14 residues. This CDR3 reads CASSQGQGAYEQYF. The DNA of the CDR3 is TGTGCCAGCAGCCAGGGACAGGGGGCTTACGAGCAGTACTTC.

The chain links TRBV5-4 to TRBJ2-3; 8 bases map to TRBD2. The CDR3 consists of 15 residues. CDR1 and CDR2 (germline): SGHNT, YYREEE (reference sequence). V lost 4 bases to trimming and J lost 1 base; unmatched junction nucleotides: 5. The CDR3 region is CASSLKAGGTDTQYF. The DNA for the CDR3 is TGTGCCAGCAGCCTTAAAGCGGGGGGCACAGATACGCAGTATTTT.

The chain combines TRBV6-2 or TRBV6-3 with TRBJ2-7; TRBD2 matches 11 bases. Per germline, CDR1 MNHEY and CDR2 SVGEGT. Trimming took 2 bases from V and 2 from J; bases not matched to a gene: 8. This CDR3 contains 17 residues. The CDR3 sequence is CASSYLASGGLAYEQYF. CDR3 DNA sequence: TGTGCCAGCAGTTACCTCGCTAGCGGGGGGTTGGCCTACGAGCAGTACTTC.

This chain joins TRBV19 and TRBJ1-2, with D possibly TRBD1 on 6 matching bases. This CDR3 is built from 13 residues. Trimming took off 4 bases at V and 1 base at J, with 7 bases between the two ends. Looked up from germline, CDR1 is LNHDA and CDR2 is SQIVND (reference sequence). The CDR3 reads CASSRDINYGYTF. The CDR3 coding sequence is TGTGCCAGTAGTAGGGACATTAACTATGGCTACACCTTC.

The chain uses TRBV27 and TRBJ1-3; TRBD1 aligns across 8 bases. The ends lost 7 bases at V and 0 bases at J; junction bases unmatched: 5. CDR1 MNHEY and CDR2 SMNVEV come from the germline V gene (reference sequence). The CDR3 sequence is 15 residues long. As DNA, the CDR3 is TGTGCCAGCAAAAGACAGGGGTACTCTGGAAACACCATATATTTT. Translation gives CASKRQGYSGNTIYF.

CDR3 in DNA: TGTGCCAGCAGCCAAGATTGGAGTTTGAATGGCTACACCTTC. Amino acids: CASSQDWSLNGYTF. V usage is TRBV14 and J usage is TRBJ1-2; D is unresolved. V was pared by 0 bases and J by 6 bases, with 11 bases between. Germline lookup yields CDR1 SGHDN and CDR2 FVKESK. The CDR3 is 14 residues long.

This clone was recorded once. V is TRBV9 and J is TRBJ1-5; tentative D call: TRBD1 (5 bases). The CDR3 length is 14 residues. CDR1 is SGDLS and CDR2 is YYNGEE in the germline V gene. V was pared by 0 bases and J by 5 bases, with 9 bases between. The CDR3 is CASSVVGGDQPQHF. CDR3 DNA: TGTGCCAGCAGCGTAGTTGGGGGGGATCAGCCCCAGCATTTT.